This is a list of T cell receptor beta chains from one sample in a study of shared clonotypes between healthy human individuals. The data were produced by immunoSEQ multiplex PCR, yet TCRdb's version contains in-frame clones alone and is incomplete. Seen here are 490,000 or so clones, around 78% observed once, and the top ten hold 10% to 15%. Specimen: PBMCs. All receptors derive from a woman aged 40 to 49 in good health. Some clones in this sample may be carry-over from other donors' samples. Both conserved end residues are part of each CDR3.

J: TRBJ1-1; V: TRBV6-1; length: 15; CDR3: CASSEGRAPNTEAFF
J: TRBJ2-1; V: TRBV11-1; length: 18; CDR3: CASSLLFIALTSGNEQFF
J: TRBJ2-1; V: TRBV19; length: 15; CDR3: CASSSGTGESDEQFF
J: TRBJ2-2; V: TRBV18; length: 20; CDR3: CASSPLGQIFYLPNTGELFF
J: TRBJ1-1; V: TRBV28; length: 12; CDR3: CASSLGDTEAFF
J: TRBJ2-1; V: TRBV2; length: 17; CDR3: CASSGIIARSSYNEQFF
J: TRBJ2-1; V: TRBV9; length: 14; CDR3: CASSAAGRYNEQFF
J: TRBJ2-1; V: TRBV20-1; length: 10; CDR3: CSASQDEQFF
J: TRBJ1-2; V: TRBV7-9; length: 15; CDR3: CASSRRETQNYGYTF
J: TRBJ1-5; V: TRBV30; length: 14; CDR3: CAWSGQSTYQPQHF